Shown below are 25 T cell receptor beta chains from a single sample sequenced in a study of T-cell memory formation after mild COVID-19. TCRdb passed the 5' RACE reads through MiXCR, listing each CDR3 protein once. The data hold just under 350,000 distinct CDR3 sequences, with 13% observed a single time. Sequences were obtained from PBMCs or a T cell subset sorted from them (not recorded which). These TCRs come from a man between 18 and 35 years old who had mild COVID-19 (a few samples of this study predate the infection). Cell type and time point are not known.

This clonotype has just a few counts. This chain links TRBV20-1 with TRBJ1-3; D is unclear. V gave up 3 bases and J gave up 0 bases, with 9 bases separating them. The CDR3 is made up of 14 amino acids. Germline values: CDR1 DFQATT, CDR2 SNEGSKA (reference sequence). The CDR3 region is CSASRFSSGNTIYF. The CDR3 coding sequence is TGCAGTGCTAGTAGGTTTTCCTCTGGAAACACCATATATTTT.

The chain recombines TRBV7-2 with TRBJ2-7, with D perhaps TRBD1 (6 bases). The V gene lost 5 bases and the J gene lost 3 bases, with 17 bases spanning the gap. This CDR3 spans 15 amino acids. CDR1 SGHTA and CDR2 FQGNSA come from the germline V gene. CDR3 DNA: TGTGCCAGCAGCCCGGACAGCGCCGGCGACTACGAGCAGTACTTC. Amino acids: CASSPDSAGDYEQYF.

This clonotype occurred a few times. The chain links TRBV7-2 to TRBJ2-7; 7 bases agree with TRBD1. CDR3 length: 14 amino acids. Germline V gene sequence: CDR1 SGHTA, CDR2 FQGNSA. The ends lost 8 bases at V and 2 bases at J; junction bases unmatched: 9. CDR3 in DNA: TGTGCCAGCTCTTCGGGGACAGTGACCTACGAGCAGTACTTC. It is translated as CASSSGTVTYEQYF.

V gene TRBV21-1 combines with J gene TRBJ1-2; the table's D gene call, TRBD1, was not cross checked with the DNA. TRBV21-1 is a recognized pseudogene. CDR3 length: 11 residues. The CDR3 coding sequence is TGTGCCAGCAGGACAGGGTTGGGCTACACCTTC. Amino acid sequence: CASRTGLGYTF.

This clonotype was counted between two and nine times. The CDR3 coding sequence is TGTGCCAGCAGCCTAACCCCAGGCGGGCCTTACGAGCAGTACTTC. It is translated as CASSLTPGGPYEQYF. The genes are TRBV7-2 and TRBJ2-7; D possibly corresponds to TRBD2 (5 bases). Trimming took off 5 bases at V and 4 bases at J, with 18 bases between the two ends. The CDR3 is 15 residues long. Germline V gene data show CDR1 as SGHTA and CDR2 as FQGNSA.

This clonotype occurred a few times. V and J are TRBV11-1 and TRBJ2-7; possible D gene TRBD2, 5 bases. Germline V gives CDR1 SGHAT, CDR2 FQDESV (reference sequence). The CDR3 totals 13 residues. V was clipped by 5 bases and J by 4 bases, with 12 bases between them. CDR3 DNA: TGTGCCAGCAGCGCCCAAACGGGGTACGAGCAGTACTTC. Translating gives CASSAQTGYEQYF. The entire variable domain, with the rest obtained from reference TRBV11-1 and TRBJ2-7, is as follows: EAEVAQSPRYKITEKSQAVAFWCDPISGHATLYWYRQILGQGPELLVQFQDESVVDDSQLPKDRFSAERLKGVDSTLKIQPAELGDSAMYLCASSAQTGYEQYFGPGTRLTVT.

This chain uses TRBV29-1 with TRBJ2-7, with a tentative D call TRBD1 (5 bases). This CDR3 region has 12 residues. Germline V lookup: CDR1 SQVTM, CDR2 ANQGSEA. The V end was cut by 5 bases, the J end by 0 bases, with 8 bases between. The CDR3 region is CSVTDSSYEQYV. CDR3 sequence (DNA): TGCAGCGTTACCGACAGCTCCTACGAGCAGTACGTC.

Points on this clonotype: One base away lies a much larger clone, so this may be a sequencing read error. In nucleotides, the CDR3 is TGTGCCAGCAGCCTTCCGGGACTATGCACAGATACGCAGTATTTT. It translates to CASSLPGLCTDTQYF. This chain joins TRBV3-1 and TRBJ2-3; 7 positions agree with TRBD2. The germline CDR1 and CDR2 sequences are LGHDT and YNNKEL (reference sequence). This CDR3 spans 15 amino acids. J lost 1 base, V lost 4 bases, and 5 bases had no gene match.

This clonotype was recorded a few times. This rearrangement joins TRBV29-1 to TRBJ1-2, with 7 bases fitting TRBD1. This CDR3 has 12 amino acids. J was trimmed by 6 bases and V by 3 bases; bases with no gene match: 4. The germline CDR1 and CDR2 sequences are SQVTM and ANQGSEA. This chain's CDR3 is CSVERQGHGYTF. DNA of the CDR3: TGCAGCGTTGAGAGACAGGGTCATGGCTACACCTTC.

There are a few counts of this clonotype. The V and J genes are TRBV10-3 and TRBJ2-5; D is possibly TRBD2 (5 bases). Trimming shortened V by 4 bases and J by 3 bases, and 9 bases separated the two germline ends. Germline loops: CDR1 ENHRY, CDR2 SYGVKD. The CDR3 runs to 13 residues. The CDR3 DNA is TGTGCCATCAGTGCGACGGGGAAAGAGACCCAGTACTTC. Residues: CAISATGKETQYF.

This clonotype was seen only a few times. The chain links TRBV5-1 to TRBJ2-7, with 10 bases lining up with TRBD1. Per germline, CDR1 SGHRS and CDR2 YFSETQ. This CDR3 contains 15 residues. V dropped 4 bases and J dropped 3; count of bases not matched to a gene: 7. CDR3 in amino acids: CASSPGTGDYYEQYF. DNA of the CDR3: TGCGCCAGCAGCCCCGGGACAGGGGACTACTACGAGCAGTACTTC. Supplemented by reference TRBV5-1 and TRBJ2-7, the full variable domain reads KAGVTQTPRYLIKTRGQQVTLSCSPISGHRSVSWYQQTPGQGLQFLFEYFSETQRNKGNFPGRFSGRQFSNSRSEMNVSTLELGDSALYLCASSPGTGDYYEQYFGPGTRLTVT.

This clonotype has only a few counts. In DNA form, the CDR3 reads TGTGCTAGTGGTACCGCCGGGACAGGGGGTCTCACTGAAGCTTTCTTT. Translating it yields CASGTAGTGGLTEAFF. J is TRBJ1-1 and V is TRBV12-5, with 11 bases fitting TRBD1. After removal of 5 bases from V and 4 bases from J, the junction contained 9 bases not matched to a gene. There are 16 residues in the CDR3. Germline V gene data show CDR1 as LGHNT and CDR2 as FRNRAP. Supplemented by reference TRBV12-5 and TRBJ1-1, the full variable domain reads DARVTQTPRHKVTEMGQEVTMRCQPILGHNTVFWYRQTMMQGLELLAYFRNRAPLDDSGMPKDRFSAEMPDATLATLKIQPSEPRDSAVYFCASGTAGTGGLTEAFFGQGTRLTVV.

This clonotype was observed at least ten times. The genes are TRBV5-1 and TRBJ2-2, with 10 bases aligning to TRBD2. This CDR3 comprises 17 residues. V shed 2 bases and J 4 bases; nucleotides not matched to a gene: 8. Germline CDR1 SGHRS, CDR2 YFSETQ. The CDR3 here is CASSFPSGGRGTGELFF. Here the CDR3 DNA reads TGCGCCAGCAGCTTTCCTAGCGGGGGCCGGGGCACCGGGGAGCTGTTTTTT. The variable domain in full, completed from reference TRBV5-1 and TRBJ2-2, reads KAGVTQTPRYLIKTRGQQVTLSCSPISGHRSVSWYQQTPGQGLQFLFEYFSETQRNKGNFPGRFSGRQFSNSRSEMNVSTLELGDSALYLCASSFPSGGRGTGELFFGEGSRLTVL.

This clonotype was detected ten times or more. V and J are TRBV5-6 and TRBJ2-7, with D perhaps matching TRBD2 (5 bases). CDR3 size: 15 residues. In germline, CDR1 is SGHDT, CDR2 YYEEEE. Deletions cut 0 bases from V and 3 bases from J, with 13 bases between. CDR3 DNA: TGTGCCAGCAGCTTGGCCGTAGGAGGCGGCTACGAGCAGTACTTC. Translated: CASSLAVGGGYEQYF. The complete variable domain, with remaining parts taken from reference TRBV5-6 and TRBJ2-7, reads DAGVTQSPTHLIKTRGQQVTLRCSPKSGHDTVSWYQQALGQGPQFIFQYYEEEERQRGNFPDRFSGHQFPNYSSELNVNALLLGDSALYLCASSLAVGGGYEQYFGPGTRLTVT.

This clonotype was found a few times. The rearrangement uses TRBV9 and TRBJ1-2; a weak D match, TRBD1 (5 bases). The V gene's germline CDR1 is SGDLS and CDR2 YYNGEE. This CDR3 is built from 14 residues. The V end lost 4 bases, the J end lost 5 bases, and 15 bases lay between the germline ends. CDR3 sequence reads: CASSSAGTAYGYTF. CDR3 DNA: TGTGCCAGCAGCTCGGCCGGGACGGCTTATGGCTACACCTTC. Together with reference TRBV9 and TRBJ1-2, the CDR3 gives the full variable domain: DSGVTQTPKHLITATGQRVTLRCSPRSGDLSVYWYQQSLDQGLQFLIQYYNGEERAKGNILERFSAQQFPDLHSELNLSSLELGDSALYFCASSSAGTAYGYTFGSGTRLTVV.

This clonotype was found many times. The chain uses TRBV7-3 and TRBJ2-1; D ambiguous. The V end lost 5 bases, the J end lost 9 bases, and 11 bases lay between the germline ends. CDR3 length: 12 amino acids. Germline values: CDR1 SGHTA, CDR2 FQGTGA. Here the CDR3 DNA reads TGTGCCAGCAGCCAGTTGACGGGTGAGCAGTTCTTC. As protein: CASSQLTGEQFF. The full variable domain, rest sourced from reference TRBV7-3 and TRBJ2-1, is GAGVSQTPSNKVTEKGKYVELRCDPISGHTALYWYRQSLGQGPEFLIYFQGTGAADDSGLPNDRFFAVRPEGSVSTLKIQRTERGDSAVYLCASSQLTGEQFFGPGTRLTVL.

J is TRBJ1-4 and V is TRBV7-9; TRBD1 aligns across 7 bases. Per the germline V gene, CDR1 is SEHNR and CDR2 is FQNEAQ (reference sequence). This CDR3 spans 15 amino acids. Trimming at V came to 7 bases and at J to 0 bases, leaving 5 bases not matched to a gene. The CDR3 protein is CASTRTGATNEKLFF. The DNA of the CDR3 is TGTGCCAGCACTCGGACAGGAGCAACTAATGAAAAACTGTTTTTT.

V is TRBV5-1 and J is TRBJ2-5; 8 nucleotides agree with TRBD2. Germline-derived CDR1 and CDR2 are SGHRS and YFSETQ. This CDR3 is built from 14 residues. The V gene end was trimmed by 0 bases and the J gene end by 5 bases; junction bases not matched to a gene: 3. DNA for the CDR3: TGCGCCAGCAGCTTGGGGACTAGCAGTGAGACCCAGTACTTC. As protein: CASSLGTSSETQYF.

This clonotype was recorded at least ten times. The chain combines TRBV20-1 with TRBJ2-1, with a possible D match to TRBD2 (5 bases). Trimming cost V 8 bases and J 7 bases, with 12 bases left between them. The CDR3 runs to 11 residues. Per the germline V gene, CDR1 is DFQATT and CDR2 is SNEGSKA (reference sequence). CDR3 region: CSTPGMNEQFF. DNA for the CDR3: TGCAGTACCCCCGGGATGAATGAGCAGTTCTTC.

In this sample, this clonotype turned up a few times. The V call is TRBV5-1, the J call TRBJ2-3; possibly TRBD1 or TRBD2 for D (6 bases each). Trimming took off 3 bases at V and 2 bases at J, with 13 bases between the two ends. The CDR3 spans 15 residues. The V gene's germline CDR1 is SGHRS and CDR2 YFSETQ. The CDR3 coding sequence is TGCGCCAGCAGCTCTCGGGGGCTGTCCACAGATACGCAGTATTTT. Protein sequence: CASSSRGLSTDTQYF.

The CDR3 DNA is TGCAGTGCTAGTCGGCGGGGTAACTACGAGCAGTACGTC. It translates to CSASRRGNYEQYV. The chain joins TRBV20-1 to TRBJ2-7, with a possible D match to TRBD2 (6 bases). With 3 bases removed from V and 3 bases from J, the gap between germline ends came to 12 bases. The V gene's germline CDR1 is DFQATT and CDR2 SNEGSKA (reference sequence). This CDR3 has 13 residues.

J is TRBJ2-5 and V is TRBV20-1, with TRBD2 identical over 9 bases. The length of the CDR3 is 15 residues. Germline CDR1 reads DFQATT; CDR2 reads SNEGSKA (reference sequence). With 5 bases clipped from V and 1 base from J, the junction kept 8 bases outside the gene matches. CDR3 protein: CSARKLTSGQETQYF. In DNA form, the CDR3 reads TGCAGTGCTCGTAAGCTGACTAGCGGCCAAGAGACCCAGTACTTC.

The table lists this clonotype with a few counts. The chain has TRBV9 and TRBJ2-5, with 12 bases matching TRBD2. The CDR3 runs to 15 residues. Germline V gene data show CDR1 as SGDLS and CDR2 as YYNGEE. The V and J ends lost 7 bases and 3 bases, in that order; junction bases with no gene match: 7. The CDR3 nucleotides read TGTGCCAGCTCACTAGCGGGGGGTGGGAAAGAGACCCAGTACTTC. Protein sequence: CASSLAGGGKETQYF.

Only a few counts were recorded for this clonotype. The chain has TRBV5-1 and TRBJ1-6, with D maybe TRBD1 (5 bases). Trimming took 4 bases from V and 9 from J, leaving 23 bases between them. The CDR3 has 17 residues. The germline CDR1 and CDR2 sequences are SGHRS and YFSETQ. Here the CDR3 DNA reads TGCGCCAGCAGCCTGATGTCAGGGTTTGGGGTCGGTTCACCCCTCCACTTT. It codes for CASSLMSGFGVGSPLHF. The whole variable domain, filled in from reference TRBV5-1 and TRBJ1-6, reads KAGVTQTPRYLIKTRGQQVTLSCSPISGHRSVSWYQQTPGQGLQFLFEYFSETQRNKGNFPGRFSGRQFSNSRSEMNVSTLELGDSALYLCASSLMSGFGVGSPLHFGNGTRLTVT.

At least ten counts were recorded for this clonotype. The chain carries TRBV11-2 and TRBJ2-3; maybe TRBD1 (6 bases). The length of the CDR3 is 17 residues. Germline values: CDR1 SGHAT, CDR2 FQNNGV. Between the trimmed V and J ends, which lost 1 base and 1 base, there was a span of 15 bases. Here the CDR3 DNA reads TGTGCCAGCAGCTTAGTTAGGTCGGCAGGGGGCACAGATACGCAGTATTTT. This sequence encodes CASSLVRSAGGTDTQYF.